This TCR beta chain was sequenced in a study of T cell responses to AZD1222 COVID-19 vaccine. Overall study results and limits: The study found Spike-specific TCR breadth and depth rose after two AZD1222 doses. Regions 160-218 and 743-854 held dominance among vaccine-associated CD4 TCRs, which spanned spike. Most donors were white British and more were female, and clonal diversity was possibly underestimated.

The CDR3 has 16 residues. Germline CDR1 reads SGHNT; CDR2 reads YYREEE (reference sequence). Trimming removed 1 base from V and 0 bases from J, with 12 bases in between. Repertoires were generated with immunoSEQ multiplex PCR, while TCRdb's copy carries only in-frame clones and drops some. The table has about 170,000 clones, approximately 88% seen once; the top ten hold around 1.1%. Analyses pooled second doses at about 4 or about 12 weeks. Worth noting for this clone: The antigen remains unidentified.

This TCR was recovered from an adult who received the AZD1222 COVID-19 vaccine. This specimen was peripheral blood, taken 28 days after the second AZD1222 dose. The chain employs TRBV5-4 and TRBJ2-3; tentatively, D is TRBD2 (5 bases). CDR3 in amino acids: CASSLRLQLSTDTQYF. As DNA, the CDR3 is TGTGCCAGCAGCTTGAGACTACAACTAAGCACAGATACGCAGTATTTT.